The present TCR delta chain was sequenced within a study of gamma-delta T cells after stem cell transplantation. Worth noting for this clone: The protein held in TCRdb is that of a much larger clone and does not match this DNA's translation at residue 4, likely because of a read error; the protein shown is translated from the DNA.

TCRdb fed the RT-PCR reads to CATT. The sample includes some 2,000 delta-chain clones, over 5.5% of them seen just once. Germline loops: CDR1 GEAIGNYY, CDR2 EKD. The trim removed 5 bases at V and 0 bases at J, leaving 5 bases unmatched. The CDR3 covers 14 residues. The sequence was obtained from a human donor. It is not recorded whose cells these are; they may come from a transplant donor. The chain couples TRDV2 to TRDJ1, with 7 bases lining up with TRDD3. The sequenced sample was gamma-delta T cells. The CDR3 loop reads CACASLGNTDKLIF. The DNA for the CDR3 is TGTGCCTGTGCCTCACTGGGGAACACCGATAAACTCATCTTT.